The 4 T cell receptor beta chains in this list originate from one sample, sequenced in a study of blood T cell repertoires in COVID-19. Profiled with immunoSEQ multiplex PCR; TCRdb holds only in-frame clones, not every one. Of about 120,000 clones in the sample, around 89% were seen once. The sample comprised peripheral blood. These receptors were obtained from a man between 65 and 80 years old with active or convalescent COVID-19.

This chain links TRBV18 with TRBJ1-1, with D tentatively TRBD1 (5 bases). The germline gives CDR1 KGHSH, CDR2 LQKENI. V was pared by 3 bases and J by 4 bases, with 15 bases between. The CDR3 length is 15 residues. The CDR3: CASSPGLGEGTEAFF. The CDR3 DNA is TGTGCCAGCTCACCCGGACTGGGGGAGGGCACTGAAGCTTTCTTT.

The CDR3 is CASSPQESNQPQHF. CDR3 DNA sequence: TGTGCCAGCAGCCCACAGGAATCCAATCAGCCCCAGCATTTT. This sequence joins TRBV7-2 and TRBJ1-5; maybe TRBD1 (5 bases). V lost 5 bases and J lost 3, with 11 bases in between. There are 14 residues in the CDR3. Germline CDR1 reads SGHTA; CDR2 reads FQGNSA. The whole variable domain, filled in from reference TRBV7-2 and TRBJ1-5, reads GAGVSQSPSNKVTEKGKDVELRCDPISGHTALYWYRQSLGQGLEFLIYFQGNSAPDKSGLPSDRFSAERTGGSVSTLTIQRTQQEDSAVYLCASSPQESNQPQHFGDGTRLSIL.

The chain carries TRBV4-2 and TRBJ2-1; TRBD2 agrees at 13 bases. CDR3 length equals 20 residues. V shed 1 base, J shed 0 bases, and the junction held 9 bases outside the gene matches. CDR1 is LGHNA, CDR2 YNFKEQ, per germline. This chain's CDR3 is CASSQGTSGRALGSYNEQFF. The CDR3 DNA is TGTGCCAGCAGCCAAGGCACTAGCGGGAGGGCCTTGGGCTCCTACAATGAGCAGTTCTTC.

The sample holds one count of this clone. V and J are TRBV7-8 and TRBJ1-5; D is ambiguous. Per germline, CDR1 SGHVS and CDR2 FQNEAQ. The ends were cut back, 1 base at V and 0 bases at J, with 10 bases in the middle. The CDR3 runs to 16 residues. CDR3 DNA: TGTGCCAGCAGCTTAGGGGCGGGGAATAGCAATCAGCCCCAGCATTTT. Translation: CASSLGAGNSNQPQHF.